This T cell receptor beta chain appears in the sequencing data of a study of T cell repertoires in cytomegalovirus infection. Study conclusions and caveats: Ex vivo responses were dominated by HLA-C-restricted CMV-specific TCR beta clonotypes. Summed frequency of public TCR beta families distinguished CMV carriers with the relevant HLA.

One entry per CDR3 protein results from TCRdb running MiXCR on the reads. The sample lists 250,000 or so distinct CDR3 sequences; over 15% were seen once. Germline CDR1 MDHEN, CDR2 SYDVKM. The CDR3 extends over 16 amino acids. The V and J ends lost 2 bases and 6 bases, in that order; junction bases with no gene match: 9. This clonotype was found a few times. The antigen is undetermined. The sequenced sample consisted of CD8+ T cells from PBMCs. The TCR was taken from a human donor in good health (CMV status not recorded). Some clones in this sample may be carry-over from other donors' samples. The chain uses TRBV28 and TRBJ2-7; 11 bases match TRBD1. DNA of the CDR3: TGTGCCAGCAGTTTAAGGACAGGGGGCTTTAAGGCCGAGCAGTACTTC. Residues: CASSLRTGGFKAEQYF. Full variable domain (outside the CDR3, taken from reference TRBV28 and TRBJ2-7): DVKVTQSSRYLVKRTGEKVFLECVQDMDHENMFWYRQDPGLGLRLIYFSYDVKMKEKGDIPEGYSVSREKKERFSLILESASTNQTSMYLCASSLRTGGFKAEQYFGPGTRLTVT.